A single sample is the source of the 26 T cell receptor beta chains below, sequenced in a study of PD-1 blockade in classical Hodgkin lymphoma. Here immunoSEQ multiplex PCR was the method, and the copy in TCRdb shows in-frame clones only, minus some. The sample consists of 25,000 to 35,000 clones, 70% to 85% of them appearing once. Relapses following autologous stem cell transplantation were seen in all patients, with brentuximab vedotin exposure varying. The starting material was peripheral blood mononuclear cells (PBMCs), obtained before the second cycle of nivolumab. The receptors here all came from a human donor with classical Hodgkin lymphoma.

V and J are TRBV7-9 and TRBJ1-1; D ambiguous. Germline-derived CDR1 and CDR2 are SEHNR and FQNEAQ (reference sequence). The germline V and J ends were trimmed by 5 bases and 2 bases, with 12 bases remaining between them. The length of the CDR3 is 14 residues. In DNA, the CDR3 is TGTGCCAGCAGCCCGACGGGGAGCAACACTGAAGCTTTCTTT. Protein product: CASSPTGSNTEAFF.

This clone was counted once. The V call is TRBV11-2, the J call TRBJ2-1; 8 nucleotides align to TRBD1. This CDR3 has 16 amino acids. Germline lookup yields CDR1 SGHAT and CDR2 FQNNGV. The J segment lost 3 bases and the V segment lost 5 bases, leaving 9 bases of the junction unmatched. The CDR3 DNA reads as TGTGCCAGCAGCCACGGACAGGGAGAGGTCTACAATGAGCAGTTCTTC. Translating gives CASSHGQGEVYNEQFF.

CDR3 amino acids: CASSWGTSGESDTQYF. The CDR3 DNA sequence: TGTGCCAGCAGTTGGGGGACTAGCGGTGAGTCAGATACGCAGTATTTT. The V and J genes are TRBV28 and TRBJ2-3, with 11 bases fitting TRBD2. V was pared by 4 bases and J by 4 bases, with 7 bases of the junction left unmatched. The CDR3 length is 16 residues. Germline V lookup: CDR1 MDHEN, CDR2 SYDVKM.

This clone was found once. The V call is TRBV15, the J call TRBJ1-1; D is uncertain. From germline, CDR1 is LNHNV and CDR2 YYDKDF (reference sequence). The V gene lost 0 bases and the J gene lost 6 bases, with 8 bases spanning the gap. The CDR3 runs 13 residues. CDR3 protein: CATSREFGAEAFF. The DNA for the CDR3 is TGTGCCACCAGCAGAGAGTTTGGAGCTGAAGCTTTCTTT. The entire variable domain, with the rest obtained from reference TRBV15 and TRBJ1-1, is as follows: DAMVIQNPRYQVTQFGKPVTLSCSQTLNHNVMYWYQQKSSQAPKLLFHYYDKDFNNEADTPDNFQSRRPNTSFCFLDIRSPGLGDTAMYLCATSREFGAEAFFGQGTRLTVV.

The chain carries TRBV5-6 and TRBJ2-7, with D possibly being TRBD2 (6 bases). This CDR3 contains 13 residues. The V gene lost 4 bases and the J gene lost 2 bases, with 10 bases spanning the gap. Germline CDR1 is SGHDT and CDR2 is YYEEEE. CDR3 sequence: CASSGGSPYEQYF. CDR3 bases: TGTGCCAGCAGCGGGGGGTCCCCCTACGAGCAGTACTTC.

The V call is TRBV29-1, the J call TRBJ1-4; D unresolved. The CDR3 has 13 amino acids. The germline CDR1 and CDR2 sequences are SQVTM and ANQGSEA. Trimming left V 4 bases short and J 0 bases short, with 6 bases between. The CDR3: CSVVWATNEKLFF. Written as DNA, the CDR3 is TGCAGCGTTGTCTGGGCAACTAATGAAAAACTGTTTTTT.

The gene calls are TRBV5-4 and TRBJ1-1; tentatively, D is TRBD1 (5 bases). The CDR3 runs 15 residues. Trimming took off 3 bases at V and 4 bases at J, with 16 bases between the two ends. Germline CDR1 reads SGHNT; CDR2 reads YYREEE (reference sequence). In DNA form, the CDR3 reads TGTGCCAGCAGCTCCGGGACGGCCCCCTCCACTGAAGCTTTCTTT. It yields the protein CASSSGTAPSTEAFF.

Here the CDR3 reads CASSSGLAGQETQYF. In DNA, the CDR3 is TGCGCCAGCAGCTCCGGACTAGCGGGGCAAGAGACCCAGTACTTC. The chain carries TRBV5-1 and TRBJ2-5; 12 positions agree with TRBD2. With 3 bases clipped from V and 2 bases from J, the junction kept 2 bases outside the gene matches. CDR3 length equals 15 residues. Germline CDR1 and CDR2: SGHRS and YFSETQ.

This clone is termed medium-sized. The rearrangement joins TRBV19 to TRBJ1-5; D not resolved. This CDR3 comprises 16 residues. Germline V gives CDR1 LNHDA, CDR2 SQIVND (reference sequence). V was trimmed by 2 bases and J by 4 bases, leaving 15 bases between them. CDR3 nucleotide sequence: TGTGCCAGTAGTATATGGCAGATACAAGTTAATCAGCCCCAGCATTTT. Its protein product is CASSIWQIQVNQPQHF.

This chain uses TRBV2 with TRBJ2-7; weak D call: TRBD1 (6 bases). This CDR3 region has 13 residues. The germline V gene has CDR1 SNHLY and CDR2 FYNNEI. V was trimmed by 7 bases and J by 0 bases, leaving 10 bases between them. This CDR3 is CASTSTGSYEQYF. CDR3 DNA sequence: TGTGCCAGCACCTCGACAGGCTCCTACGAGCAGTACTTC. Looking up the rest from reference TRBV2 and TRBJ2-7 gives the full variable domain: EPEVTQTPSHQVTQMGQEVILRCVPISNHLYFYWYRQILGQKVEFLVSFYNNEISEKSEIFDDQFSVERPDGSNFTLKIRSTKLEDSAMYFCASTSTGSYEQYFGPGTRLTVT.

This rearrangement joins TRBV11-3 to TRBJ2-1; 8 bases map to TRBD2. From germline, CDR1 is SGHNT and CDR2 YENEEA. The CDR3 covers 15 residues. The V gene end was trimmed by 0 bases and the J gene end by 7 bases; junction bases not matched to a gene: 5. This chain's CDR3 is CASSLESGRMNEQFF. CDR3 nucleotide sequence: TGTGCCAGCAGCTTAGAGAGCGGGAGAATGAATGAGCAGTTCTTC.

The chain joins TRBV2 to TRBJ1-2, with D hard to call. CDR1 is SNHLY and CDR2 is FYNNEI in the germline V gene. V was cut by 3 bases and J by 4 bases, with 9 bases left in between. The CDR3 has 13 amino acids. Here the CDR3 reads CASSDALGYGYTF. The CDR3 DNA is TGTGCCAGCAGTGATGCCCTGGGCTATGGCTACACCTTC.

V usage is TRBV11-3 and J usage is TRBJ2-3; D tentatively fits TRBD1 or TRBD2 (5 bases each). The V gene's germline CDR1 is SGHNT and CDR2 YENEEA. This CDR3 comprises 17 residues. The V end lost 5 bases, the J end lost 2 bases, and 20 bases lay between the germline ends. The CDR3 region has the DNA TGTGCCAGCAGCCATGGAAGGGGCGCGGGCCCCACAGATACGCAGTATTTT. Amino acids: CASSHGRGAGPTDTQYF.

The chain employs TRBV19 and TRBJ2-1; D call uncertain. CDR1 is LNHDA, CDR2 SQIVND, per germline (reference sequence). The V and J ends lost 5 bases and 4 bases respectively, with 15 bases between them. This CDR3 is 15 amino acids long. For the CDR3, the DNA is TGTGCCAGTAGTGGGGTCTCAGCCTCTTACAATGAGCAGTTCTTC. It specifies CASSGVSASYNEQFF.

V is TRBV28 and J is TRBJ1-6, with 9 bases identical to TRBD1. V lost 6 bases, J lost 14 bases, and 14 bases stayed unmatched. This CDR3 has 15 residues. Germline V CDR1 and CDR2: MDHEN, SYDVKM. The DNA for the CDR3 is TGTGCCAGCAGCCAACAGGGACAGGGTATTATGGCCCTCCACTTT. This translates into CASSQQGQGIMALHF. The entire variable domain, with the rest obtained from reference TRBV28 and TRBJ1-6, is as follows: DVKVTQSSRYLVKRTGEKVFLECVQDMDHENMFWYRQDPGLGLRLIYFSYDVKMKEKGDIPEGYSVSREKKERFSLILESASTNQTSMYLCASSQQGQGIMALHFGNGTRLTVT.

V gene TRBV12-2 combines with J gene TRBJ2-6; the D segment call TRBD1 is taken from the table without a DNA check. TRBV12-2 is a pseudogene locus. This CDR3 has 18 amino acids. This chain's CDR3 is CASRSRQGKVAGANVLTF. The CDR3 DNA reads TGTGCAAGTCGCTCCCGCCAGGGGAAGGTCGCTGGGGCCAACGTCCTGACTTTC.

The chain couples TRBV6-1 to TRBJ2-7, with a tentative D call TRBD2 (6 bases). Germline CDR1 MNHNS, CDR2 SASEGT. The germline V and J ends were trimmed by 5 bases and 2 bases, with 13 bases remaining between them. The length of the CDR3 is 14 residues. In DNA, the CDR3 is TGTGCCAGCAGTAGCAGCGGAGGGACCTACGAGCAGTACTTC. Its translation: CASSSSGGTYEQYF.

This chain links TRBV28 with TRBJ2-7, with D possibly matching TRBD2 (6 bases). V lost 5 bases to trimming and J lost 3 bases, with 26 bases between them. Germline loops: CDR1 MDHEN, CDR2 SYDVKM. The CDR3 totals 18 residues. The CDR3 nucleotides are TGTGCCAGCAGTAAAATCTCCCGGGGGAACAAGCTCTACTACGAGCAGTACTTC. Translating it yields CASSKISRGNKLYYEQYF.

The CDR3 DNA reads as TGCGCCAGCAGCTTGGCCGCGGGACAGGGGGCGCCCGGCTACACCTTC. Translated: CASSLAAGQGAPGYTF. The chain couples TRBV5-1 to TRBJ1-2, with 12 positions matching TRBD1. Germline-derived CDR1 and CDR2 are SGHRS and YFSETQ. V lost 0 bases, J lost 8 bases, and 8 bases stayed unmatched. This CDR3 spans 16 amino acids.

The rearrangement uses TRBV6-1 and TRBJ1-3; D is undetermined. CDR1 is MNHNS and CDR2 is SASEGT in the germline V gene. The CDR3 has 11 residues. The ends were cut back, 10 bases at V and 2 bases at J, with 6 bases in the middle. The CDR3 bases are TGTGCCACCCAGACTGGAAACACCATATATTTT. Translation: CATQTGNTIYF.

The sample holds a few counts of this clone. The chain combines TRBV19 with TRBJ2-7; D uncertain. Germline V CDR1 and CDR2: LNHDA, SQIVND (reference sequence). V gave up 5 bases and J gave up 6 bases, with 17 bases separating them. The CDR3 totals 14 residues. The CDR3, as DNA: TGTGCCAGTAGTCCCGGGTCCCTTCTATCCGAGCAGTACTTC. It encodes CASSPGSLLSEQYF.

V usage is TRBV7-6 and J usage is TRBJ1-5, with TRBD1 as a possible D gene (6 bases). This CDR3 region has 14 residues. Germline CDR1 SGHVS, CDR2 FNYEAQ. The V end lost 1 base, the J end lost 3 bases, and 7 bases lay between the germline ends. The CDR3 reads CASSLDRDNQPQHF. In DNA form, the CDR3 reads TGTGCCAGCAGCTTAGACAGGGACAATCAGCCCCAGCATTTT.

This sequence joins TRBV28 and TRBJ2-1, with D unresolved. Trimming cost V 5 bases and J 0 bases, with 11 bases left between them. Germline values: CDR1 MDHEN, CDR2 SYDVKM. This CDR3 comprises 15 residues. The CDR3 reads CASSEHASSYNEQFF. The CDR3 bases are TGTGCCAGCAGTGAACACGCAAGCTCCTACAATGAGCAGTTCTTC.

In nucleotides, the CDR3 is TGCGCCAGCAGCTTAGAGGGGGCCGCCTCCTACGAGCAGTACTTC. The encoded protein is CASSLEGAASYEQYF. The chain combines TRBV5-1 with TRBJ2-7, with TRBD1 identical over 7 bases. Germline V lookup: CDR1 SGHRS, CDR2 YFSETQ. Trimming took 2 bases from V and 0 from J; bases not matched to a gene: 5. The CDR3 totals 15 residues.

This clone came up a few times. The chain recombines TRBV5-1 with TRBJ1-3; D is ambiguous. In germline, CDR1 is SGHRS, CDR2 YFSETQ. CDR3 length: 20 residues. The V end lost 0 bases, the J end lost 0 bases, and 22 bases lay between the germline ends. CDR3 sequence: CASSLDSLATAIISGNTIYF. The CDR3 region has the DNA TGCGCCAGCAGCTTGGACTCGCTTGCCACAGCTATCATCTCTGGAAACACCATATATTTT.

The chain combines TRBV7-2 with TRBJ2-3; possibly TRBD2 for D (6 bases). CDR1 SGHTA and CDR2 FQGNSA come from the germline V gene. This CDR3 contains 13 residues. V lost 6 bases to trimming and J lost 6 bases, with 13 bases between them. This CDR3 is CASRVGGGDTQYF. CDR3 bases: TGTGCCAGCAGGGTGGGAGGAGGGGATACGCAGTATTTT.